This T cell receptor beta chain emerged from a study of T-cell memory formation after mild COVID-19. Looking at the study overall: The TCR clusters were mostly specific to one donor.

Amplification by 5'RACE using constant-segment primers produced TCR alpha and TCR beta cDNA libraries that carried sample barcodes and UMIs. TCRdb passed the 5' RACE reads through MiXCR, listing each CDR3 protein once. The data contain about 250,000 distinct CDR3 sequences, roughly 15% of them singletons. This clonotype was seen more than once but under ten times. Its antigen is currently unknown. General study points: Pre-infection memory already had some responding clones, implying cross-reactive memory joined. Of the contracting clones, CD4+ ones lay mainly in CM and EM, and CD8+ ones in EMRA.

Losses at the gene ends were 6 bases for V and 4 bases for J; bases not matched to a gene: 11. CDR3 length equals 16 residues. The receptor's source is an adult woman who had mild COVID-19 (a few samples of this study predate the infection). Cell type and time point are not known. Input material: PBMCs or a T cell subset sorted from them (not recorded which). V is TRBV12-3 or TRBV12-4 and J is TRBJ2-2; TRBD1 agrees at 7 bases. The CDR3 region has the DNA TGTGCCAGCAGGACCCCGGGACAGAGCCGCACCGGGGAGCTGTTTTTT. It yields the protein CASRTPGQSRTGELFF.